Below, 23 T cell receptor beta chains from the same sample are listed, as sequenced in a study of cytomegalovirus exposure and HLA in healthy donors. The study ran its PCR with 60 Vbeta and 13 Jbeta primers. Produced via immunoSEQ multiplex PCR; TCRdb's table is partial and in-frame only. The sample consists of 200,000 or so clones, 87% of them appearing once. The sequenced sample was PBMCs. The receptor source for this set is a girl in the first two years of life in good health and CMV-seronegative.

The rearrangement links TRBV4-1 to TRBJ2-5, with D tentatively TRBD1 (6 bases). V shed 4 bases and J shed 4 bases, with 10 bases lying between them. The CDR3 sequence is 13 residues long. Germline V gives CDR1 MGHRA, CDR2 YSYEKL. In nucleotides, the CDR3 is TGCGCCAGCAGCCTCCTCAGGGGAGAGACCCAGTACTTC. Its protein product is CASSLLRGETQYF.

Here the CDR3 DNA reads TGCGCCAGCAGCGGGGAGGAGACCCAGTACTTC. Amino acids: CASSGEETQYF. The rearrangement joins TRBV5-1 to TRBJ2-5; possible D gene TRBD2, 5 bases. Germline-derived CDR1 and CDR2 are SGHRS and YFSETQ. Deletions cut 4 bases from V and 5 bases from J, with 6 bases between. The CDR3 covers 11 residues.

The CDR3 region has the DNA TGTGCCAGCAGCTTAGATGGGACTAGGCAAGAGACCCAGTACTTC. This encodes CASSLDGTRQETQYF. The V gene is TRBV7-8, the J gene TRBJ2-5; 8 nucleotides match TRBD2. Trimming took 1 base from V and 2 from J; bases not matched to a gene: 3. This CDR3 contains 15 residues. In germline, CDR1 is SGHVS, CDR2 FQNEAQ.

The chain links TRBV7-6 to TRBJ2-7; TRBD2 matches 9 bases. V lost 5 bases, J lost 2 bases, and 10 bases stayed unmatched. This CDR3 spans 16 amino acids. The V gene's germline CDR1 is SGHVS and CDR2 FNYEAQ. The CDR3 here is CASSPWIEREAYEQYF. CDR3 coding DNA: TGTGCCAGCAGCCCTTGGATCGAGCGGGAGGCCTACGAGCAGTACTTC.

The chain uses TRBV4-1 and TRBJ1-2; D unresolved. In germline, CDR1 is MGHRA, CDR2 YSYEKL. V lost 1 base, J lost 6 bases, and 12 bases lay in between. The length of the CDR3 is 14 residues. The CDR3 sequence: CASSQVPGSHGYTF. CDR3 sequence (DNA): TGCGCCAGCAGCCAAGTCCCGGGGAGTCATGGCTACACCTTC.

This clone was found once. V is TRBV4-2 and J is TRBJ2-2; tentatively, D is TRBD1 (5 bases). The CDR3 is 15 amino acids. The germline gives CDR1 LGHNA, CDR2 YNFKEQ. V was trimmed by 0 bases and J by 4 bases, leaving 9 bases between them. The chain's CDR3 is CASSQDSGPTGELFF. In DNA form, the CDR3 reads TGTGCCAGCAGCCAAGATTCAGGGCCCACCGGGGAGCTGTTTTTT.

The chain has TRBV30 and TRBJ2-7; tentatively, D is TRBD1 (5 bases). Germline V gene sequence: CDR1 GTSNPN, CDR2 SVGIG (reference sequence). The CDR3 runs to 13 residues. Deletions cut 2 bases from V and 7 bases from J, with 15 bases between. CDR3 in amino acids: CAWSLGDEREQYF. Written as DNA, the CDR3 is TGTGCCTGGAGTTTAGGGGATGAAAGGGAGCAGTACTTC.

This chain joins TRBV30 and TRBJ2-5; the match to TRBD2 covers 8 bases. The V gene's germline CDR1 is GTSNPN and CDR2 SVGIG (reference sequence). This CDR3 comprises 17 residues. The trim removed 0 bases at V and 5 bases at J, leaving 14 bases unmatched. The DNA for the CDR3 is TGTGCCTGGAGTGTACTGCAGCGGGGGCCACGGAGGGAGACCCAGTACTTC. Protein: CAWSVLQRGPRRETQYF.

V gene TRBV7-9 combines with J gene TRBJ2-2, with D perhaps TRBD1 (8 bases). V lost 10 bases and J lost 6, with 15 bases in between. This CDR3 is built from 13 residues. Germline CDR1 SEHNR, CDR2 FQNEAQ (reference sequence). CDR3 in amino acids: CATRQGRAGELFF. CDR3 DNA: TGTGCCACCCGACAGGGGAGGGCCGGGGAGCTGTTTTTT.

The rearrangement links TRBV4-1 to TRBJ2-7; 9 bases match TRBD1. Germline CDR1 is MGHRA and CDR2 is YSYEKL. The CDR3 has 17 residues. Trimming removed 0 bases from V and 3 bases from J; junction bases left unmatched: 9. CDR3 in amino acids: CASSQEQGARTRYEQYF. Written as DNA, the CDR3 is TGCGCCAGCAGCCAAGAACAGGGGGCCAGGACCCGCTACGAGCAGTACTTC.

This rearrangement joins TRBV6-5 to TRBJ2-7; 8 bases line up with TRBD2. The CDR3 is made up of 15 amino acids. V gave up 8 bases and J gave up 0 bases; unmatched junction bases: 9. Germline values: CDR1 MNHEY, CDR2 SVGAGI. DNA of the CDR3: TGTGCCAGCCGGCGGGGGGCCCAAGCCTCCTACGAGCAGTACTTC. Translation gives CASRRGAQASYEQYF.

This clone appeared a single time. The V gene is TRBV7-2, the J gene TRBJ2-7; 9 nucleotides agree with TRBD1. Germline CDR1 reads SGHTA; CDR2 reads FQGNSA. The CDR3 totals 16 residues. J was trimmed by 3 bases and V by 3 bases; bases with no gene match: 9. CDR3 nucleotides: TGTGCCAGCAGCTTGTTGAATCGGGACAGGGACTACGAGCAGTACTTC. Its protein product is CASSLLNRDRDYEQYF. Based on the CDR3 plus reference TRBV7-2 and TRBJ2-7, the full variable domain is GAGVSQSPSNKVTEKGKDVELRCDPISGHTALYWYRQSLGQGLEFLIYFQGNSAPDKSGLPSDRFSAERTGGSVSTLTIQRTQQEDSAVYLCASSLLNRDRDYEQYFGPGTRLTVT.

This chain joins TRBV19 and TRBJ2-7, with D possibly TRBD1 on 6 matching bases. Trimming took off 4 bases at V and 7 bases at J, with 17 bases between the two ends. Germline V gene lookup returns CDR1 LNHDA and CDR2 SQIVND (reference sequence). CDR3 length: 14 residues. The CDR3 sequence is CASSRHRVPGEQYF. As DNA, the CDR3 is TGTGCCAGTAGTAGACACAGGGTGCCGGGGGAGCAGTACTTC.

This clone was detected only a few times. This chain joins TRBV15 and TRBJ1-4, with a tentative D call TRBD1 (6 bases). Trimming took off 0 bases at V and 5 bases at J, with 13 bases between the two ends. Germline assignment: CDR1 LNHNV and CDR2 YYDKDF (reference sequence). The CDR3 contains 16 residues. CDR3 amino acids: CATSRDRQVANEKLFF. Written as DNA, the CDR3 is TGTGCCACCAGCAGAGATCGACAGGTTGCGAATGAAAAACTGTTTTTT.

The chain joins TRBV5-1 to TRBJ2-7; TRBD2 matches at 8 bases. J was trimmed by 0 bases and V by 3 bases; bases with no gene match: 8. The CDR3 is made up of 16 amino acids. Germline V gene data show CDR1 as SGHRS and CDR2 as YFSETQ. DNA for the CDR3: TGCGCCAGCAGCTCACAACTAGCGGAGAGCTCCTACGAGCAGTACTTC. Its translation: CASSSQLAESSYEQYF.

This clone was detected once. This rearrangement joins TRBV5-1 to TRBJ1-5; D remains unclear. The V gene's germline CDR1 is SGHRS and CDR2 YFSETQ. Between the trimmed V and J ends, which lost 2 bases and 1 base, there was a span of 10 bases. The CDR3 sequence is 15 residues long. The CDR3 loop is CASSFLSGSNQPQHF. The CDR3 nucleotides are TGCGCCAGCAGCTTCTTATCGGGGAGCAATCAGCCCCAGCATTTT.

The V and J genes are TRBV27 and TRBJ2-5, with TRBD1 matching 9 bases. V shed 6 bases, J shed 2 bases, and the junction held 13 bases outside the gene matches. Germline CDR1 reads MNHEY; CDR2 reads SMNVEV (reference sequence). The CDR3 is 17 residues long. The CDR3 nucleotides read TGTGCCAGCAGCTTCCGGGACAGGGCCTTATTGCAAGAGACCCAGTACTTC. Translating it yields CASSFRDRALLQETQYF.

This chain connects TRBV6-1 to TRBJ1-5; a weak D match, TRBD1 (6 bases). Germline loops: CDR1 MNHNS, CDR2 SASEGT. Trimming took 3 bases from V and 3 from J, leaving 12 bases between them. This CDR3 has 15 residues. The CDR3 loop is CASSDHTGFNQPQHF. The CDR3 DNA is TGTGCCAGCAGTGACCACACAGGGTTCAATCAGCCCCAGCATTTT.

This clone was seen a handful of times. The V gene is TRBV5-4, the J gene TRBJ2-1; D is possibly TRBD2 (5 bases). CDR1 is SGHNT and CDR2 is YYREEE in the germline V gene (reference sequence). CDR3 size: 14 residues. Trimming shortened V by 0 bases and J by 10 bases, and 14 bases separated the two germline ends. The CDR3 loop reads CASSLVGKRYEQFF. CDR3 in DNA: TGTGCCAGCAGCTTGGTCGGGAAACGATACGAGCAGTTCTTC.

V usage is TRBV29-1 and J usage is TRBJ2-1; TRBD2 matches at 8 bases. CDR3 length equals 11 residues. CDR1 is SQVTM, CDR2 ANQGSEA, per germline. In nucleotides, the CDR3 is TGCGCGAGCGGGAGTGGCAATGAGCAGTTCTTC. Residues: CASGSGNEQFF.

The chain uses TRBV25-1 and TRBJ2-7; possibly TRBD1 for D (8 bases). The V gene lost 3 bases and the J gene lost 5 bases, with 17 bases spanning the gap. This CDR3 has 15 amino acids. Per germline, CDR1 MGHDK and CDR2 SYGVNS. The CDR3 protein is CASSDGGAGGDEQYF. The CDR3 DNA reads TGTGCCAGCAGTGATGGGGGGGCAGGGGGCGACGAGCAGTACTTC.

As to this clone: Distinct nucleotide sequences in the sample also encode this CDR3. The chain recombines TRBV30 with TRBJ1-2; D is unresolved. Trimming pared 4 bases from V and 0 bases from J, leaving 6 bases between. The CDR3 is 12 amino acids. CDR1 and CDR2 (germline): GTSNPN, SVGIG (reference sequence). CDR3: CAWTGSNYGYTF. The CDR3 nucleotides read TGTGCCTGGACGGGGTCTAACTATGGCTACACCTTC. The full variable domain, rest sourced from reference TRBV30 and TRBJ1-2, is SQTIHQWPATLVQPVGSPLSLECTVEGTSNPNLYWYRQAAGRGLQLLFYSVGIGQISSEVPQNLSASRPQDRQFILSSKKLLLSDSGFYLCAWTGSNYGYTFGSGTRLTVV.

V gene TRBV4-2 combines with J gene TRBJ2-3; TRBD2 matches 13 bases. V lost 0 bases and J lost 3; bases outside the gene matches: 12. CDR3 length: 20 amino acids. Germline CDR1 reads LGHNA; CDR2 reads YNFKEQ. Here the CDR3 DNA reads TGTGCCAGCAGCCAAGAAGCGGGACTAGCGGGGTGGCGGGGGACAGATACGCAGTATTTT. Its protein is CASSQEAGLAGWRGTDTQYF.